These 21 T cell receptor beta chains came from one sample sequenced in a study of shared clonotypes between healthy human individuals (dated by TCRdb to about 2020). Library generation was performed with the immunoSEQ multiplex PCR assay. TCRdb mirrors the immuneACCESS table, restricted to in-frame sequences. Some clones are absent from its copies; in checked studies, under half trace to an unresolved V gene, and the reason for the others is unknown. This sample is represented by nearly 1,000,000 clones; more than 75% of them were singletons. The top ten clones comprise over 1.3% of the sample. The material sequenced was memory CD4+ T cells sorted from blood. What the cell subset or site label conveys for this sample: CD45RA-negative fraction. The receptors stem from a man aged 18 to 29 in good health.

About this clone itself: The sample holds other DNA sequences that translate to the same CDR3. The rearrangement links TRBV5-4 to TRBJ2-3; D uncertain. Germline values: CDR1 SGHNT, CDR2 YYREEE (reference sequence). Between the trimmed V and J ends, which lost 0 bases and 0 bases, there was a span of 5 bases. The CDR3 runs 14 residues. CDR3 DNA sequence: TGTGCCAGCAGCTTGGGGCTAAGCACAGATACGCAGTATTTT. Amino acids: CASSLGLSTDTQYF.

This clone came up a few times. The V call is TRBV6-6, the J call TRBJ2-7; TRBD1 agrees at 10 bases. The CDR3 runs 15 residues. V trimming: 7 bases; J trimming: 5 bases; junction bases outside the gene matches: 11. In germline, CDR1 is MNHNY, CDR2 SVGAGI (reference sequence). CDR3 DNA sequence: TGTGCCAGCACCCAGGGCGGGACAGGGGCCCACGAGCAGTACTTC. This encodes CASTQGGTGAHEQYF.

The rearrangement joins TRBV5-1 to TRBJ2-7, with D possibly being TRBD1 (5 bases). Germline lookup yields CDR1 SGHRS and CDR2 YFSETQ. The CDR3 spans 13 residues. V dropped 7 bases and J dropped 6 bases, with 17 bases sitting between them. The CDR3 nucleotides are TGCGCCAGCTCAACTGACGGACACCTCGAGCAGTACTTC. Protein sequence: CASSTDGHLEQYF.

Comment on this clone: Other DNA sequences in this sample translate to the same CDR3. V and J are TRBV5-1 and TRBJ2-7; the D gene is possibly TRBD2 (6 bases). Germline CDR1 SGHRS, CDR2 YFSETQ. CDR3 size: 14 residues. Deletions cut 2 bases from V and 0 bases from J, with 9 bases between. The DNA of the CDR3 is TGCGCCAGCAGCTTATCCGGGAGCTCCTACGAGCAGTACTTC. As protein: CASSLSGSSYEQYF. Looking up the rest from reference TRBV5-1 and TRBJ2-7 gives the full variable domain: KAGVTQTPRYLIKTRGQQVTLSCSPISGHRSVSWYQQTPGQGLQFLFEYFSETQRNKGNFPGRFSGRQFSNSRSEMNVSTLELGDSALYLCASSLSGSSYEQYFGPGTRLTVT.

The chain has TRBV5-1 and TRBJ2-3; D tentatively fits TRBD1 or TRBD2 (6 bases each). V was shortened by 3 bases and J by 2 bases, with 7 bases between the two germline ends. The CDR3 runs to 13 residues. The V gene's germline CDR1 is SGHRS and CDR2 YFSETQ. CDR3 protein: CASSSGATDTQYF. CDR3 DNA: TGCGCCAGCAGCTCGGGGGCCACAGATACGCAGTATTTT.

The chain is built from TRBV7-9 and TRBJ2-6; D ambiguous. The CDR3 has 15 amino acids. Trimming took 5 bases from V and 3 from J, leaving 11 bases between them. Germline V gene lookup returns CDR1 SEHNR and CDR2 FQNEAQ (reference sequence). CDR3 region: CASSHVMGGANVLTF. In DNA form, the CDR3 reads TGTGCCAGCAGCCATGTCATGGGTGGGGCCAACGTCCTGACTTTC.

The V gene is TRBV6-6, the J gene TRBJ2-7; no reliable D call. The length of the CDR3 is 11 residues. Germline V lookup: CDR1 MNHNY, CDR2 SVGAGI (reference sequence). Trimming left V 10 bases short and J 4 bases short, with 11 bases between. CDR3 coding DNA: TGTGCCACCTCCCCCGGGTACGAGCAGTACTTC. Amino acid sequence: CATSPGYEQYF.

In this sample, this clone turned up a few times. This rearrangement joins TRBV7-8 to TRBJ2-5, with D possibly matching TRBD2 (7 bases). The CDR3 is 17 residues long. V lost 0 bases and J 3 bases, leaving 17 bases between the germline ends. Germline CDR1 is SGHVS and CDR2 is FQNEAQ. CDR3 loop: CASSLARFGGQEETQYF. The DNA for the CDR3 is TGTGCCAGCAGCTTAGCCCGGTTCGGGGGGCAGGAAGAGACCCAGTACTTC.

Concerning this clone itself: This may be a read error: a much more frequent sequence differs by one nucleotide. The V and J genes are TRBV25-1 and TRBJ2-3; D possibly corresponds to TRBD1 (5 bases). Trimming took off 5 bases at V and 1 base at J, with 7 bases between the two ends. The CDR3 is 13 amino acids. CDR1 is MGHDK and CDR2 is SYGVNS in the germline V gene. The CDR3 bases are TGTGCCAGCAGTAAACAGGGCACAGATACGCAGTATTTT. Its translation is CASSKQGTDTQYF.

The chain has TRBV5-4 and TRBJ2-2; D perhaps matches TRBD1 (6 bases). Deletions cut 1 base from V and 6 bases from J, with 13 bases between. This CDR3 has 15 residues. Germline V gene data show CDR1 as SGHNT and CDR2 as YYREEE (reference sequence). The CDR3 region has the DNA TGTGCCAGCAGCTTGACGCAACAGGGCCCCGGGGAGCTGTTTTTT. The encoded protein is CASSLTQQGPGELFF. Filled out from reference TRBV5-4 and TRBJ2-2, the complete variable domain reads ETGVTQSPTHLIKTRGQQVTLRCSSQSGHNTVSWYQQALGQGPQFIFQYYREEENGRGNFPPRFSGLQFPNYSSELNVNALELDDSALYLCASSLTQQGPGELFFGEGSRLTVL.

This clone was found a few times. The V gene is TRBV30, the J gene TRBJ1-2; 7 bases map to TRBD1. Unmatched junction bases numbered 22, after V lost 4 bases and J lost 5 bases. Germline values: CDR1 GTSNPN, CDR2 SVGIG (reference sequence). This CDR3 comprises 18 residues. In DNA, the CDR3 is TGTGCCTGGACCGCCGAGACAGGGCGGCCCGATTATGGGTATGGCTACACCTTC. It translates to CAWTAETGRPDYGYGYTF.

The chain has TRBV21-1 and TRBJ2-1; TRBD2 reflects the table's D call only, with no check against the DNA. TRBV21-1 has pseudogene status. The CDR3 is 15 residues long. CDR3 coding DNA: TGTGCCAGCAGATGGTGGGGGGGCCTTCTAAATGAGCAGTTCTTC. The encoded protein is CASRWWGGLLNEQFF.

The chain links TRBV6-1 to TRBJ1-5; D not resolved. This CDR3 is built from 14 residues. V was trimmed by 4 bases and J by 5 bases, leaving 12 bases between them. CDR1 is MNHNS and CDR2 is SASEGT in the germline V gene. The CDR3: CASSVGFRDQPQHF. CDR3 DNA sequence: TGTGCCAGCAGTGTAGGGTTTCGTGATCAGCCCCAGCATTTT.

The chain has TRBV5-4 and TRBJ2-3; 10 bases are shared with TRBD2. The ends lost 4 bases at V and 3 bases at J; junction bases unmatched: 8. Per the germline V gene, CDR1 is SGHNT and CDR2 is YYREEE (reference sequence). The CDR3 contains 16 residues. Here the CDR3 reads CASSGGLAGVTDTQYF. The DNA of the CDR3 is TGTGCCAGCAGCGGGGGCCTAGCGGGAGTGACAGATACGCAGTATTTT.

The chain is built from TRBV10-1 and TRBJ2-3; D might be TRBD1 (5 bases). CDR3 length equals 12 residues. The germline V gene encodes CDR1 WNHNN and CDR2 SYGVQD (reference sequence). V lost 7 bases to trimming and J lost 2 bases, with 7 bases between them. The CDR3 loop is CASKGFTDTQYF. Written as DNA, the CDR3 is TGCGCCAGCAAGGGGTTCACAGATACGCAGTATTTT.

This chain connects TRBV9 to TRBJ2-5, with TRBD2 matching over 11 bases. The germline V gene has CDR1 SGDLS and CDR2 YYNGEE. The CDR3 is 16 amino acids. J gave up 5 bases and V 4 bases, and 10 bases lay outside the gene matches. CDR3 sequence (DNA): TGTGCCAGCAGCCCCTTGCCACTAGCGGGAGTTGAGACCCAGTACTTC. Its protein product is CASSPLPLAGVETQYF.

The chain combines TRBV19 with TRBJ1-4; 7 positions agree with TRBD1. There are 14 residues in the CDR3. V lost 5 bases and J lost 3; bases outside the gene matches: 3. Looked up from germline, CDR1 is LNHDA and CDR2 is SQIVND (reference sequence). CDR3 region: CASSPTGPNEKLFF. CDR3 sequence (DNA): TGTGCCAGTAGTCCGACAGGGCCTAATGAAAAACTGTTTTTT.

Ten or more counts support this clone. The V gene is TRBV4-1, the J gene TRBJ1-2; D unclear. Trimming removed 4 bases at V and 8 bases at J, with 17 bases between. Germline-derived CDR1 and CDR2 are MGHRA and YSYEKL. The CDR3 runs 14 residues. DNA of the CDR3: TGCGCCAGCAGCCGAACCGCCGGGGAGCGGGGCTACACCTTC. Translation: CASSRTAGERGYTF.

The chain has TRBV5-6 and TRBJ2-3; 9 bases are shared with TRBD1. The germline V gene encodes CDR1 SGHDT and CDR2 YYEEEE. The length of the CDR3 is 16 residues. The trim removed 3 bases at V and 1 base at J, leaving 6 bases unmatched. In nucleotides, the CDR3 is TGTGCCAGCAGCTCGGGGACAGGGATGCGCACAGATACGCAGTATTTT. This translates into CASSSGTGMRTDTQYF.

The gene calls are TRBV6-5 and TRBJ2-4; D ambiguous. The CDR3 totals 14 residues. V was trimmed by 5 bases and J by 15 bases, leaving 23 bases between them. Germline V gene lookup returns CDR1 MNHEY and CDR2 SVGAGI. The CDR3 region has the DNA TGTGCCAGCAGTGGCCTTGGGTCAGCCAATAAGTGGTACTTC. Amino acids: CASSGLGSANKWYF.

A few counts support this clone. This rearrangement joins TRBV29-1 to TRBJ1-3; TRBD1 is a possible D gene (5 bases). The CDR3 runs 12 residues. The V gene lost 6 bases and the J gene lost 4 bases, with 10 bases spanning the gap. CDR1 and CDR2 (germline): SQVTM, ANQGSEA. CDR3 sequence (DNA): TGCAGCGTAGGGACCGCGGGAAACACCATATATTTT. This encodes CSVGTAGNTIYF.